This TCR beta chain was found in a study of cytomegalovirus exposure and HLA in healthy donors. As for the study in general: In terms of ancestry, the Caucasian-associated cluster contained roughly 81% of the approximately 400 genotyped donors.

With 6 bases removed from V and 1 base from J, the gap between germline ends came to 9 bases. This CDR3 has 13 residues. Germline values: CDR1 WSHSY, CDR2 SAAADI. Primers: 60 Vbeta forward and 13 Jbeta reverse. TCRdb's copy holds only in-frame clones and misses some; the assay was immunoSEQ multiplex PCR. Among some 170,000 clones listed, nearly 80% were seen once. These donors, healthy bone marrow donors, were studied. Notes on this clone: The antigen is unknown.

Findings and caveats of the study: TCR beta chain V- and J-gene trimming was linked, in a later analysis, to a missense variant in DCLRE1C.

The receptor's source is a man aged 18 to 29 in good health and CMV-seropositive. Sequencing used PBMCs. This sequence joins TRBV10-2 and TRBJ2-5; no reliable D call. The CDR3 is CASSQTVQETQYF. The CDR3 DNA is TGCGCCAGCAGCCAGACTGTCCAAGAGACCCAGTACTTC.